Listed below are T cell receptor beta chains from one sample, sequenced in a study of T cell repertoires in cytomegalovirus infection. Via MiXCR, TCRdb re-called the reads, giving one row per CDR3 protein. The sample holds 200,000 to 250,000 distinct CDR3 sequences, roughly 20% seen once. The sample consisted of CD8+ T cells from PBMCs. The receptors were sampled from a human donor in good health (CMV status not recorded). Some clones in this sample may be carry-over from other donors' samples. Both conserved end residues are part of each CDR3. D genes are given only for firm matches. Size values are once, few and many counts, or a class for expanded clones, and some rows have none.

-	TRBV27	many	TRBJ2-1	CASSLSTGGYNEQFF	TGTGCCAGCAGTTTATCGACGGGTGGCTACAATGAGCAGTTCTTC
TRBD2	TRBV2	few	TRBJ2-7	CASSDLTSEGYEQYF	TGTGCCAGCAGTGACCTGACTAGCGAAGGATACGAGCAGTACTTC
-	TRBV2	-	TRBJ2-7	CASREDEQYF	TGTGCCAGCAGAGAGGACGAGCAGTACTTC
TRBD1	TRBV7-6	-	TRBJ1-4	CASSLDRTGGEKLFF	TGTGCCAGCAGCTTGGACAGGACCGGTGGTGAAAAACTGTTTTTT
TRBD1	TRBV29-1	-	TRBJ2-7	CSVESLGQGYEQYF	TGCAGCGTTGAAAGTTTGGGACAGGGATACGAGCAGTACTTC
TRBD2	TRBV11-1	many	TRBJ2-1	CASSFGTSGEYNEQFF	TGTGCCAGCAGCTTCGGGACTAGCGGGGAGTACAATGAGCAGTTCTTC
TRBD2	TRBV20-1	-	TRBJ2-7	CSARVAGGSSYEQYF	TGCAGTGCTAGAGTAGCGGGGGGGTCTTCCTACGAGCAGTACTTC
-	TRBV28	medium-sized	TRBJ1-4	CASSLLWDIGEKLFF	TGTGCCAGCAGTTTACTGTGGGATATTGGTGAAAAACTGTTTTTT
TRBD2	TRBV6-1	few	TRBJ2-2	CASSPGGGVVTGELFF	TGTGCCAGCAGCCCCGGGGGGGGTGTAGTCACCGGGGAGCTGTTTTTT
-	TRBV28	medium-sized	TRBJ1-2	CASSLLSKGFGYTF	TGTGCCAGCAGCCTCCTATCAAAAGGATTTGGCTACACCTTC
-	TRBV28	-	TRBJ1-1	CASEGGGNTETFF	TGTGCCAGCGAGGGAGGGGGGAACACTGAAACTTTCTTT
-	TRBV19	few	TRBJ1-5	CASSIGQSNQPQHF	TGTGCCAGTAGTATCGGACAGTCCAATCAGCCCCAGCATTTT
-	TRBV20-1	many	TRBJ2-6	CSASTPSGANVLTF	TGCAGTGCCTCTACTCCCTCTGGGGCCAACGTCCTGACTTTC
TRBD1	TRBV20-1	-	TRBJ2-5	CSASRQGASGMETQYF	TGCAGTGCTAGCCGCCAGGGGGCGTCTGGAATGGAGACCCAGTACTTC
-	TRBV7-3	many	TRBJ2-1	CASSLTRQGLSYNEQFF	TGTGCCAGCAGCTTAACAAGGCAGGGCCTCTCCTACAATGAGCAGTTCTTC
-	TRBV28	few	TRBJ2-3	CASSLSDGSTDTQYF	TGTGCCAGCAGTTTGTCGGATGGGAGCACAGATACGCAGTATTTT